The 3 T cell receptor beta chains in this list originate from one sample, sequenced in a study of shared clonotypes between healthy human individuals. Clones were read by immunoSEQ multiplex PCR, and TCRdb kept only the in-frame ones, dropping some. The table records hundreds of thousands of clones, around 77% of them present only once. The sequencing input was PBMCs. These receptors all come from a woman aged 40 to 50 in good health. Some clones in this sample may be carry-over from other donors' samples.

This chain connects TRBV28 to TRBJ1-1; D is undetermined. Germline V gene data show CDR1 as MDHEN and CDR2 as SYDVKM. V was trimmed by 5 bases and J by 5 bases, leaving 12 bases between them. CDR3 length: 13 residues. In DNA form, the CDR3 reads TGTGCCAGCAGTCTTGACGGATGGACTGAAGCTTTCTTT. As protein: CASSLDGWTEAFF.

Comment on this clone: A junction end diverges from the germline sequence, so it may reflect a read error. V usage is TRBV11-2 and J usage is TRBJ2-7, with 8 bases lining up with TRBD1. The CDR3 runs to 14 residues. Looked up from germline, CDR1 is SGHAT and CDR2 is FQNNGV. The CDR3 here is CASSPGQALYGQYF. CDR3 DNA: TGTGCCAGCAGCCCGGGACAGGCCCTATACGGGCAGTACTTC.

This clone was recorded a few times. The rearrangement links TRBV19 to TRBJ1-5; D possibly corresponds to TRBD1 (5 bases). The CDR3 is made up of 13 amino acids. V lost 8 bases and J lost 6, with 14 bases in between. The germline gives CDR1 LNHDA, CDR2 SQIVND (reference sequence). The CDR3 DNA sequence: TGTGCCAGTGCTGGGGGGGGGATTCAGCCCCAGCATTTT. Its protein product is CASAGGGIQPQHF.